Included here is one TCR beta chain sequence, with context. Its antigen is not known. Primers for the PCR totalled 60 Vbeta and 13 Jbeta. Profiling relied on immunoSEQ multiplex PCR, and the TCRdb table lists in-frame clones only, not all of them. The repertoire includes around 130,000 clones, about 80% of them detected once, and roughly 1.2% sits in the top ten. This specimen comes from a study of cytomegalovirus exposure and HLA in healthy donors. At collection, donors were nominally healthy, but unrecorded immune exposures were probable. Germline V gene data show CDR1 as PRHDT and CDR2 as FYEKMQ (reference sequence). J gave up 3 bases and V 0 bases, and 0 bases lay outside the gene matches. The CDR3 is 16 amino acids. Study-wide points: The dataset shows that most TCR sequences were rare, while some public TCRs occurred in many donors.

The chain is built from TRBV13 and TRBJ2-3; 13 bases are shared with TRBD2. The receptor's source is a girl aged 2 to 9 in good health and CMV-seronegative. Sequenced input: PBMCs. CDR3 sequence: CASSLGLAGGTDTQYF. As DNA, the CDR3 is TGTGCCAGCAGCTTAGGACTAGCGGGGGGGACAGATACGCAGTATTTT.